This entry lists 12 T cell receptor beta chains sequenced from one sample in a study of blood T cell repertoires in COVID-19. Measured with immunoSEQ multiplex PCR; TCRdb has only the in-frame clones, and not every one. This table holds roughly 330,000 clones, about 85% found once. Specimen: PBMCs or T cells enriched from blood (not recorded which). These receptors were obtained from a woman in her twenties or thirties who had recovered from COVID-19.

This chain uses TRBV25-1 with TRBJ2-5; 11 bases align to TRBD1. This CDR3 has 14 residues. With 4 bases clipped from V and 4 bases from J, the junction kept 2 bases outside the gene matches. CDR1 and CDR2 from the germline V gene are MGHDK and SYGVNS. The CDR3 loop is CASSGTGGGETQYF. The CDR3 nucleotides are TGTGCCAGCAGTGGGACAGGGGGCGGAGAGACCCAGTACTTC.

The gene calls are TRBV6-5 and TRBJ1-6; TRBD1 is a possible D gene (5 bases). Trimming stripped 5 bases from V and 3 bases from J, with 11 bases between. The CDR3 sequence is 15 residues long. The germline V gene encodes CDR1 MNHEY and CDR2 SVGAGI. The CDR3 spells CASSLRQNYNSPLHF. The CDR3 DNA reads TGTGCCAGCAGTCTCCGACAGAACTATAATTCACCCCTCCACTTT.

This clone was observed a handful of times. The chain is built from TRBV19 and TRBJ1-2; TRBD1 aligns across 11 bases. Per germline, CDR1 LNHDA and CDR2 SQIVND (reference sequence). This CDR3 has 15 amino acids. V lost 2 bases, J lost 7 bases, and 6 bases stayed unmatched. CDR3 nucleotides: TGTGCCAGTAGTATAAGGACAGGGGGCTTAGGTGGCTACACCTTC. Protein product: CASSIRTGGLGGYTF.

The chain carries TRBV6-5 and TRBJ1-4; TRBD1 aligns across 10 bases. Germline assignment: CDR1 MNHEY and CDR2 SVGAGI. V was pared by 5 bases and J by 10 bases, with 7 bases of the junction left unmatched. This CDR3 is built from 14 residues. The CDR3: CASSMGQGSGKLFF. CDR3 nucleotide sequence: TGTGCCAGCAGTATGGGACAGGGGAGCGGAAAACTGTTTTTT.

This rearrangement joins TRBV5-1 to TRBJ1-5; D unclear. V was trimmed by 4 bases and J by 5 bases, leaving 16 bases between them. Looked up from germline, CDR1 is SGHRS and CDR2 is YFSETQ. The CDR3 runs 15 residues. DNA for the CDR3: TGCGCCAGCAGCCGCGGTCCGGTGGTGGATCAGCCCCAGCATTTT. Translation gives CASSRGPVVDQPQHF.

The chain has TRBV27 and TRBJ2-1, with 14 nucleotides matching TRBD2. Trimming took 4 bases from V and 0 from J; bases not matched to a gene: 11. CDR1 and CDR2 (germline): MNHEY, SMNVEV (reference sequence). The length of the CDR3 is 20 residues. CDR3 protein: CASSSRGLAGAKSSYNEQFF. CDR3 DNA: TGTGCCAGCAGTTCCCGGGGACTAGCGGGGGCCAAGAGCTCCTACAATGAGCAGTTCTTC.

This clone was seen just once. The V call is TRBV28, the J call TRBJ1-5; 7 bases map to TRBD1. Germline trimming cut 11 bases from V and 1 base from J; bases unmatched to any gene: 5. Germline-derived CDR1 and CDR2 are MDHEN and SYDVKM. This CDR3 has 13 residues. DNA for the CDR3: TGTGCCGGCTCACAGGGGAGCAATCAGCCCCAGCATTTT. It translates to CAGSQGSNQPQHF.

This sequence joins TRBV7-3 and TRBJ2-2, with 7 bases fitting TRBD1. Per germline, CDR1 SGHTA and CDR2 FQGTGA. This CDR3 spans 15 amino acids. J lost 3 bases, V lost 5 bases, and 6 bases had no gene match. The CDR3: CASSPNGQDTGELFF. CDR3 nucleotides: TGTGCCAGCAGCCCCAACGGACAGGACACCGGGGAGCTGTTTTTT.

This clone was seen once. The sample contains more than one DNA sequence encoding this CDR3. The chain combines TRBV19 with TRBJ1-1; no definite D call. In germline, CDR1 is LNHDA, CDR2 SQIVND (reference sequence). The CDR3 has 13 amino acids. Trimming cost V 3 bases and J 0 bases, with 5 bases left between them. CDR3 protein: CASSISMNTEAFF. DNA of the CDR3: TGTGCCAGTAGTATTAGTATGAACACTGAAGCTTTCTTT. The full variable domain, its missing parts supplied by reference TRBV19 and TRBJ1-1, is DGGITQSPKYLFRKEGQNVTLSCEQNLNHDAMYWYRQDPGQGLRLIYYSQIVNDFQKGDIAEGYSVSREKKESFPLTVTSAQKNPTAFYLCASSISMNTEAFFGQGTRLTVV.

The V call is TRBV19, the J call TRBJ1-5; D possibly corresponds to TRBD1 (6 bases). The CDR3 totals 14 residues. The germline V gene encodes CDR1 LNHDA and CDR2 SQIVND (reference sequence). V was shortened by 10 bases and J by 5 bases, with 18 bases between the two germline ends. CDR3 in amino acids: CATLKQGFDQPQHF. The CDR3 nucleotides read TGTGCCACCTTGAAACAGGGTTTTGATCAGCCCCAGCATTTT.

J is TRBJ1-2 and V is TRBV6-5, with a tentative D call TRBD1 (5 bases). V was shortened by 5 bases and J by 6 bases, with 16 bases between the two germline ends. Germline-derived CDR1 and CDR2 are MNHEY and SVGAGI. The CDR3 totals 14 residues. DNA for the CDR3: TGTGCCAGCAGTCCGACGGGGGGAGCAGATGGCTACACCTTC. Protein: CASSPTGGADGYTF.

The gene calls are TRBV19 and TRBJ1-4; D ambiguous. Per the germline V gene, CDR1 is LNHDA and CDR2 is SQIVND (reference sequence). This CDR3 spans 15 amino acids. The V gene lost 4 bases and the J gene lost 0 bases, with 9 bases spanning the gap. The CDR3 bases are TGTGCCAGTAGTAGGAGATTCGCAACTAATGAAAAACTGTTTTTT. Encoded protein: CASSRRFATNEKLFF.